This T cell receptor beta chain was recovered during a study of shared clonotypes between healthy human individuals. CDR1 and CDR2 from the germline V gene are SQVTM and ANQGSEA. The ends were cut back, 7 bases at V and 3 bases at J, with 20 bases in the middle. The CDR3 contains 15 residues. Clones were sequenced by immunoSEQ multiplex PCR, and TCRdb holds only the in-frame ones, with some missing. The table lists around 180,000 clones, over 80% of them singletons, with about 0.067% in the top ten. Concerning this clone itself: The target antigen is unknown.

Study observations and caveats: Generally, estimated richness proved larger in naive subsets than it did in memory subsets.

Sample: naive CD4+ T cells sorted from blood. Specified subset: CD45RA+ positively selected. The V and J genes are TRBV29-1 and TRBJ2-3; TRBD1 or TRBD2 may be the D gene (5 bases each). This TCR was recovered from a woman younger than 45 in good health. This CDR3 reads CSADRDRQRTDTQYF. CDR3 nucleotides: TGCAGCGCTGACCGGGACCGCCAGAGAACAGATACGCAGTATTTT.